Listed here are 7 T cell receptor beta chains from one sample, sequenced in a study of Ad26.COV2.S vaccination and SARS-CoV-2 variants. Repertoires were generated with immunoSEQ multiplex PCR, while TCRdb's copy carries only in-frame clones and drops some. The table shows approximately 350,000 clones, with about 80% occurring only once. Treatment in this sample: around 19 received Ad26.COV2.S at low or high dose, single or two shots; a few received placebo; per-sample allocation not given. Specimens were obtained on day 63 following the first vaccine or placebo injection. The source material was peripheral blood, sampled in a trial of Ad26.COV2.S vaccine versus placebo. The origin of the receptors is a person aged 18-65 years who received the Ad26.COV2.S COVID-19 vaccine or a placebo.

This CDR3 is CASSPRGTNGYTF. The CDR3 DNA is TGTGCCAGCAGCCCGAGGGGGACGAATGGCTACACCTTC. This rearrangement joins TRBV2 to TRBJ1-2, with D possibly TRBD1 on 6 matching bases. This CDR3 has 13 amino acids. CDR1 is SNHLY and CDR2 is FYNNEI in the germline V gene. V lost 6 bases, J lost 6 bases, and 14 bases lay in between. The variable domain in full, with the rest retrieved from reference TRBV2 and TRBJ1-2, is EPEVTQTPSHQVTQMGQEVILRCVPISNHLYFYWYRQILGQKVEFLVSFYNNEISEKSEIFDDQFSVERPDGSNFTLKIRSTKLEDSAMYFCASSPRGTNGYTFGSGTRLTVV.

V is TRBV6-5 and J is TRBJ2-7; D possibly corresponds to TRBD1 (5 bases). CDR1 is MNHEY and CDR2 is SVGAGI in the germline V gene. This CDR3 has 12 residues. V was pared by 6 bases and J by 5 bases, with 11 bases between. The CDR3 sequence is CASRDQGNEQYF. CDR3 bases: TGTGCCAGCAGAGATCAGGGAAACGAGCAGTACTTC.

This chain connects TRBV13 to TRBJ2-7; D gene ambiguous. CDR3 length equals 14 residues. The germline V gene encodes CDR1 PRHDT and CDR2 FYEKMQ (reference sequence). The V end lost 5 bases, the J end lost 4 bases, and 15 bases lay between the germline ends. DNA for the CDR3: TGTGCCAGCAGCCCATGGGCAGTCTCGTACGAGCAGTACTTC. It yields the protein CASSPWAVSYEQYF.

The chain links TRBV24-1 to TRBJ2-1; D is perhaps TRBD2 (6 bases). This CDR3 has 16 amino acids. Germline V lookup: CDR1 KGHDR, CDR2 SFDVKD. Trimming left V 6 bases short and J 10 bases short, with 24 bases between. CDR3 sequence (DNA): TGTGCCACCAGTAGCTATAGGACTACCCCGAAAGGGGAGCAGTTCTTC. This sequence encodes CATSSYRTTPKGEQFF.

This clone was counted only a few times. The DNA of the CDR3 is TGTGCCAGCAGCGGCAGGGGGAGCTCCTATAATTCACCCCTCCACTTT. As protein: CASSGRGSSYNSPLHF. The chain has TRBV2 and TRBJ1-6; 7 nucleotides match TRBD1. The CDR3 contains 16 residues. CDR1 and CDR2 from the germline V gene are SNHLY and FYNNEI. V shed 6 bases, J shed 0 bases, and the junction held 5 bases outside the gene matches.

This clone has a single count. The chain employs TRBV13 and TRBJ2-7, with 7 bases lining up with TRBD1. V was clipped by 0 bases and J by 3 bases; unmatched bases: 5. The germline CDR1 and CDR2 sequences are PRHDT and FYEKMQ (reference sequence). This CDR3 is 15 amino acids long. CDR3 loop: CASSLGDRTLYEQYF. The CDR3 region has the DNA TGTGCCAGCAGCTTAGGGGACAGGACCCTCTACGAGCAGTACTTC.

The chain combines TRBV27 with TRBJ2-5; 9 nucleotides agree with TRBD2. CDR3 length: 16 amino acids. CDR1 and CDR2 (germline): MNHEY, SMNVEV (reference sequence). V was pared by 7 bases and J by 4 bases, with 13 bases of the junction left unmatched. The CDR3 region has the DNA TGTGCCAGCACCTCCCGGGACGGCGGGAGGGGAGAGACCCAGTACTTC. This sequence encodes CASTSRDGGRGETQYF.